The sequence of this T cell receptor (beta chain) was determined in a study of identifying expanded T cells in peripheral blood. Notes on the study in general: Differentially abundant clones: roughly 1.2 between replicates, around 17 at around 14 days, approximately 18 at four. Variance in clone template counts between approximately 2-week samples significantly increased with total template count across all healthy donors.

This table comes from immunoSEQ multiplex PCR, and its TCRdb copy is limited to in-frame clones, with some not included. The sample shows around 78,000 clones, approximately 85% of them seen only once. On this clone: Its target is unknown.

Germline V gene lookup returns CDR1 MDHEN and CDR2 SYDVKM. Trimming cost V 10 bases and J 0 bases; bases outside gene matches: 10. This CDR3 is 15 amino acids long. This sequence was found in a person between 18 and 75 years old in good health. This chain connects TRBV28 to TRBJ1-1; 8 positions match TRBD1. The sequenced sample consisted of blood. The DNA of the CDR3 is TGTGCCACCGCAGGGGGCGCGCTTATGAACACTGAAGCTTTCTTT. Translation: CATAGGALMNTEAFF.